What follows are 18 T cell receptor beta chains derived from one specimen sequenced in a study of T cell responses to AZD1222 COVID-19 vaccine. Only in-frame clones appear in the TCRdb table, and some are missing; sequencing was by immunoSEQ multiplex PCR. The table includes tens of thousands of clones, over 85% detected once. The sequencing used peripheral blood, collected on day 0 of AZD1222 vaccination. These receptors came from an adult in good health.

This clone occurred once. The chain recombines TRBV7-6 with TRBJ1-3; 8 nucleotides agree with TRBD1. Germline trimming cut 5 bases from V and 7 bases from J; bases unmatched to any gene: 1. The CDR3 is made up of 12 amino acids. CDR1 SGHVS and CDR2 FNYEAQ come from the germline V gene. In DNA form, the CDR3 reads TGTGCCAGCAGCACAGGGGGGAACACCATATATTTT. This gives the protein CASSTGGNTIYF.

The rearrangement uses TRBV5-4 and TRBJ2-5; 11 bases map to TRBD2. CDR3 size: 17 residues. Germline-derived CDR1 and CDR2 are SGHNT and YYREEE (reference sequence). Trimming at V came to 4 bases and at J to 3 bases, leaving 11 bases not matched to a gene. CDR3 nucleotide sequence: TGTGCCAGCAGCGGGGGACTAGCGGAACCTGATAAAGAGACCCAGTACTTC. As protein: CASSGGLAEPDKETQYF. Variable domain in full (rest from reference TRBV5-4 and TRBJ2-5): ETGVTQSPTHLIKTRGQQVTLRCSSQSGHNTVSWYQQALGQGPQFIFQYYREEENGRGNFPPRFSGLQFPNYSSELNVNALELDDSALYLCASSGGLAEPDKETQYFGPGTRLLVL.

The CDR3: CAISELTGSYEQYF. The CDR3 nucleotides are TGTGCCATCAGTGAGTTGACAGGCTCCTACGAGCAGTACTTC. The chain combines TRBV10-3 with TRBJ2-7; D possibly corresponds to TRBD1 (6 bases). This CDR3 contains 14 residues. The germline gives CDR1 ENHRY, CDR2 SYGVKD. V was shortened by 1 base and J by 0 bases, with 7 bases between the two germline ends.

This chain links TRBV10-2 with TRBJ1-1; D is uncertain. The V gene lost 2 bases and the J gene lost 5 bases, with 12 bases spanning the gap. There are 14 residues in the CDR3. Germline V gene lookup returns CDR1 WSHSY and CDR2 SAAADI. The CDR3 DNA is TGCGCCAGCAGTGAGGGTCCGTCTGGGACTGAAGCTTTCTTT. Translating it yields CASSEGPSGTEAFF.

This rearrangement joins TRBV3-1 (or the pseudogene TRBV3-2) to TRBJ2-3; 8 bases map to TRBD2. The germline V gene encodes CDR1 LGHDT and CDR2 YNNKEL (reference sequence). The CDR3 is 15 amino acids. Unmatched junction bases numbered 3, after V lost 4 bases and J lost 0 bases. The CDR3 reads CASSPGGFSTDTQYF. The CDR3 DNA follows: TGTGCCAGCAGCCCGGGAGGGTTCAGCACAGATACGCAGTATTTT.

The chain is built from TRBV30 and TRBJ1-1, with D unclear. The V and J ends lost 5 bases and 6 bases respectively, with 13 bases between them. Germline-derived CDR1 and CDR2 are GTSNPN and SVGIG (reference sequence). The CDR3 is 12 residues long. The CDR3 DNA is TGTGCCTGGGATGACACGGTTTCTGAAGCTTTCTTT. This encodes CAWDDTVSEAFF.

CDR3: CASSPSSGSETQYF. Here the CDR3 DNA reads TGTGCCAGCAGTCCTTCTAGCGGGAGTGAGACCCAGTACTTC. The V gene is TRBV7-3, the J gene TRBJ2-5, with 10 bases lining up with TRBD2. CDR1 is SGHTA and CDR2 is FQGTGA in the germline V gene. Trimming at V came to 6 bases and at J to 5 bases, leaving 6 bases not matched to a gene. This CDR3 region has 14 residues.

The chain links TRBV5-1 to TRBJ2-3, with a possible D match to TRBD1 (6 bases). This CDR3 has 14 amino acids. The V end lost 6 bases, the J end lost 2 bases, and 13 bases lay between the germline ends. Germline V gives CDR1 SGHRS, CDR2 YFSETQ. The CDR3 loop reads CASTRDTSTDTQYF. The CDR3 DNA sequence: TGCGCCAGCACCCGGGACACTTCCACAGATACGCAGTATTTT.

V and J are TRBV11-3 and TRBJ1-2; D may be TRBD1 (5 bases). Germline CDR1 SGHNT, CDR2 YENEEA. Between the trimmed V and J ends, which lost 3 bases and 1 base, there was a span of 9 bases. The CDR3 contains 14 residues. The CDR3 protein is CASSFVDSNYGYTF. The CDR3 region has the DNA TGTGCCAGCAGCTTCGTCGACAGTAACTATGGCTACACCTTC.

The chain recombines TRBV9 with TRBJ2-7, with D maybe TRBD1 (6 bases). The germline V and J ends were trimmed by 3 bases and 1 base, with 11 bases remaining between them. CDR3 length equals 14 residues. From germline, CDR1 is SGDLS and CDR2 YYNGEE. This CDR3 is CASSGKQGSYEQYF. DNA of the CDR3: TGTGCCAGCAGCGGAAAACAGGGTTCCTACGAGCAGTACTTC.

The chain links TRBV3-1 (or the pseudogene TRBV3-2) to TRBJ2-1; weak D call: TRBD2 (5 bases). V lost 4 bases, J lost 6 bases, and 16 bases lay in between. From germline, CDR1 is LGHDT and CDR2 YNNKEL (reference sequence). The CDR3 extends over 15 amino acids. DNA for the CDR3: TGTGCCAGCAGCCCCGCCGCGGGTAGCGTCAATGAGCAGTTCTTC. Translated, it gives CASSPAAGSVNEQFF.

The V call is TRBV6-2 or TRBV6-3, the J call TRBJ2-6; D is ambiguous. In germline, CDR1 is MNHEY, CDR2 SVGEGT. This CDR3 is 15 amino acids long. Trimming took off 5 bases at V and 0 bases at J, with 8 bases between the two ends. The CDR3, as DNA: TGTGCCAGCAGTGCCGATTCCTCTGGGGCCAACGTCCTGACTTTC. It yields the protein CASSADSSGANVLTF.

The CDR3 loop is CASSLTSGSTDTQYF. CDR3 nucleotides: TGTGCCAGCAGCCTCACTAGCGGCAGCACAGATACGCAGTATTTT. The chain joins TRBV3-1 (or the pseudogene TRBV3-2) to TRBJ2-3; 8 bases agree with TRBD2. This CDR3 spans 15 amino acids. CDR1 is LGHDT and CDR2 is YNNKEL in the germline V gene (reference sequence). Trimming removed 4 bases from V and 0 bases from J; junction bases left unmatched: 3.

This chain joins TRBV7-2 and TRBJ1-5, with D unresolved. Between the trimmed V and J ends, which lost 1 base and 2 bases, there was a span of 12 bases. The CDR3 contains 16 residues. The germline gives CDR1 SGHTA, CDR2 FQGNSA. CDR3 region: CASSLVGRAGNQPQHF. The CDR3 coding sequence is TGTGCCAGCAGCTTAGTGGGGAGAGCGGGCAATCAGCCCCAGCATTTT.

This rearrangement joins TRBV7-9 to TRBJ2-1; no clear D gene. The germline V gene has CDR1 SEHNR and CDR2 FQNEAQ (reference sequence). CDR3 length: 13 residues. The germline V and J ends were trimmed by 6 bases and 9 bases, with 15 bases remaining between them. The CDR3 sequence: CASRLYGNGEQFF. Here the CDR3 DNA reads TGTGCCAGCAGGTTGTATGGGAACGGTGAGCAGTTCTTC.

This rearrangement joins TRBV6-5 to TRBJ2-7; 11 bases align to TRBD1. After removal of 6 bases from V and 2 bases from J, the junction contained 6 bases not matched to a gene. Per the germline V gene, CDR1 is MNHEY and CDR2 is SVGAGI. CDR3 length: 15 amino acids. DNA for the CDR3: TGTGCCAGCAGCGACACGGGACAGGGGGCCTACGAGCAGTACTTC. This encodes CASSDTGQGAYEQYF.

The chain has TRBV19 and TRBJ1-6, with D uncertain. Germline V lookup: CDR1 LNHDA, CDR2 SQIVND (reference sequence). V shed 5 bases and J shed 2 bases, with 13 bases lying between them. The CDR3 is 16 residues long. The CDR3 spells CASSSRLPPYNSPLHF. The CDR3 DNA reads as TGTGCCAGTAGTTCGAGACTGCCTCCCTATAATTCACCCCTCCACTTT.

This clone was seen a single time. The chain joins TRBV27 to TRBJ2-7, with a possible D match to TRBD1 (6 bases). The CDR3 runs 13 residues. The V and J ends lost 6 bases and 2 bases respectively, with 11 bases between them. The germline CDR1 and CDR2 sequences are MNHEY and SMNVEV (reference sequence). The CDR3 reads CASSLTGTYEQYF. CDR3 DNA: TGTGCCAGCAGCTTGACAGGAACCTACGAGCAGTACTTC.